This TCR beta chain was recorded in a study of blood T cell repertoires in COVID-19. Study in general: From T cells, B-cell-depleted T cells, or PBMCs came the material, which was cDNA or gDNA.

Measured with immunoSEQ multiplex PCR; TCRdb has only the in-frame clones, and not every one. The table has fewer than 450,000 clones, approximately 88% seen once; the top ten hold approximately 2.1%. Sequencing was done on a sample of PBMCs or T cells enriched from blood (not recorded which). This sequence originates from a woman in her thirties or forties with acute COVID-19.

CDR3 coding DNA: TGCGCCAGCACAGGCCTAGCGGGAGATACGCAGTATTTT. It encodes CASTGLAGDTQYF. V usage is TRBV10-2 and J usage is TRBJ2-3; 8 positions match TRBD2. The ends lost 7 bases at V and 5 bases at J; junction bases unmatched: 5. The CDR3 contains 13 residues. CDR1 is WSHSY, CDR2 SAAADI, per germline.